This entry lists 13 T cell receptor beta chains sequenced from one sample in a study of regulatory T cells in long-lasting Graves disease. Stated time point: newly diagnosed GD, antithyroid drugs for less than 3 months. From RNA extracted from PBMCs, the TCR library was made. Researchers made TCR beta libraries by using iRepertoire HTBI primers and running Arm-PCR on CDR3 regions. TCRdb re-derived calls from the multiplex PCR reads in MiXCR, one entry per CDR3 protein. The sample carries over 350,000 distinct CDR3 sequences, 14% recorded once. The data were also submitted as part of a second study, on T cells in Graves' hyperthyroidism and ophthalmopathy.

The source was peripheral blood mononuclear cells (PBMCs), collected at new diagnosis, from a patient treated with antithyroid drugs. These receptors all stem from a woman in her 50s with Graves disease.

Ten or more counts support this clonotype. The chain couples TRBV5-1 to TRBJ2-3, with 7 bases matching TRBD1. Germline V gene lookup returns CDR1 SGHRS and CDR2 YFSETQ. This CDR3 spans 17 amino acids. V gave up 2 bases and J gave up 2 bases; unmatched junction bases: 11. The CDR3 DNA sequence: TGCGCCAGCAGCTTCGACCTCCTCACAGGGGACACAGATACGCAGTATTTT. Its translation: CASSFDLLTGDTDTQYF.

This clonotype showed up just a few times. The chain has TRBV6-9 and TRBJ2-6; 8 nucleotides agree with TRBD1. J was trimmed by 8 bases and V by 4 bases; bases with no gene match: 7. The CDR3 is 15 residues long. Germline assignment: CDR1 MNHGY and CDR2 SVAAGI. DNA of the CDR3: TGTGCCAGCAGTTCGGGACAGGACCCCTCCAACGTCCTGACTTTC. This gives the protein CASSSGQDPSNVLTF.

V and J are TRBV3-1 and TRBJ2-7; 14 bases match TRBD2. This CDR3 is built from 16 residues. Looked up from germline, CDR1 is LGHDT and CDR2 is YNNKEL (reference sequence). The junction had 6 bases not matched to a gene; V was cut back by 3 bases and J by 5 bases. CDR3 loop: CASSQAPGLAGDEQYF. In DNA, the CDR3 is TGTGCCAGCAGCCAGGCCCCGGGACTAGCGGGAGACGAGCAGTACTTC.

The chain links TRBV4-2 to TRBJ1-1; D perhaps matches TRBD1 (6 bases). Germline-derived CDR1 and CDR2 are LGHNA and YNFKEQ. V lost 0 bases and J 6 bases, leaving 20 bases between the germline ends. The CDR3 runs to 17 residues. The CDR3 spells CASSQDAQGRRTAEAFF. DNA of the CDR3: TGTGCCAGCAGCCAAGATGCCCAGGGGCGCCGAACGGCTGAAGCTTTCTTT.

As for this clonotype: This clone may be a read error of a much larger clone one base away. As the CDR3 is not closed by the conserved phenylalanine or tryptophan, this likely results from a read error. The chain is built from TRBV6-2 or TRBV6-3 and TRBJ1-2; 11 bases match TRBD1. The CDR3 has 13 residues. The J segment lost 8 bases and the V segment lost 5 bases, leaving 4 bases of the junction unmatched. In germline, CDR1 is MNHEY, CDR2 SVGEGT. This chain's CDR3 is CASSEGTGGGYTL. The CDR3 DNA follows: TGTGCCAGCAGTGAAGGGACAGGGGGAGGCTACACCCTC.

V usage is TRBV18 and J usage is TRBJ2-1; D assignment may be TRBD1 or TRBD2 (6 bases each). CDR1 and CDR2 (germline): KGHSH, LQKENI. The CDR3 is 16 residues long. V shed 0 bases and J shed 12 bases, with 21 bases lying between them. The CDR3 coding sequence is TGTGCCAGCTCACCACCGGAGGGACAAACAGTCTTCGGGCAGTTCTTC. It is translated as CASSPPEGQTVFGQFF.

This chain uses TRBV19 with TRBJ1-4; possibly TRBD1 for D (6 bases). Trimming cost V 10 bases and J 4 bases, with 19 bases left between them. Germline V gene lookup returns CDR1 LNHDA and CDR2 SQIVND (reference sequence). This CDR3 comprises 15 residues. CDR3 coding DNA: TGTGCCACGATGGCCCTGACAGGACTTAATGAAAAACTGTTTTTT. The encoded protein is CATMALTGLNEKLFF.

This clonotype was seen many times. The chain has TRBV12-3 or TRBV12-4 and TRBJ1-1, with D possibly matching TRBD1 (6 bases). The CDR3 has 12 amino acids. Between the trimmed V and J ends, which lost 4 bases and 8 bases, there was a span of 11 bases. CDR3 residues: CASSSDRREAFF. The CDR3 DNA is TGTGCCAGCAGTTCGGACAGAAGAGAAGCTTTCTTT.

This clonotype has just one count. This may come from a read error, since a much larger clone is one base off. This chain links TRBV6-9 with TRBJ2-1; TRBD2 matches at 7 bases. This CDR3 region has 18 residues. The germline gives CDR1 MNHGY, CDR2 SVAAGI. CDR3 DNA sequence: TGTGCCAGCAGTTACTATAGGGCTAGCGGCTTTTCCTACAATAAGCAGTTCTTC. Its protein product is CASSYYRASGFSYNKQFF.

A word on this clonotype: Only one base separates this from a far larger clonotype, so it likely reflects a read error. This sequence joins TRBV7-9 and TRBJ2-7, with D maybe TRBD1 (6 bases). V lost 5 bases and J 3 bases, leaving 14 bases between the germline ends. Germline assignment: CDR1 SEHNR and CDR2 FQNEAQ (reference sequence). This CDR3 has 14 amino acids. The DNA of the CDR3 is TGTGCCAGCAGCGAAGGGACATGTTACTACGAGCAGTACTTC. Its protein is CASSEGTCYYEQYF.

The genes are TRBV19 and TRBJ2-7; no firm D call. The germline CDR1 and CDR2 sequences are LNHDA and SQIVND (reference sequence). This CDR3 region has 11 residues. Trimming stripped 7 bases from V and 3 bases from J, with 7 bases between. The CDR3 DNA is TGTGCCAGTACCGGAATCTACGAGCAGTACTTC. It codes for CASTGIYEQYF.

This clonotype was counted many times. The chain has TRBV2 and TRBJ2-3; no reliable D call. Germline V CDR1 and CDR2: SNHLY, FYNNEI. V lost 6 bases and J 0 bases, leaving 10 bases between the germline ends. This CDR3 comprises 14 residues. The CDR3 DNA is TGTGCCAGCAGGGTGGCAGCGAGCACAGATACGCAGTATTTT. Its translation: CASRVAASTDTQYF.

This clonotype was seen a few times. The chain combines TRBV9 with TRBJ2-2; 8 positions match TRBD1. The CDR3 is made up of 18 amino acids. With V trimmed by 1 base and J by 1 base, 9 bases remained unmatched. Germline CDR1 and CDR2: SGDLS and YYNGEE. CDR3 in amino acids: CASSVSIWTGRNTGELFF. DNA for the CDR3: TGTGCCAGCAGCGTAAGCATATGGACAGGGAGGAACACCGGGGAGCTGTTTTTT.